What follows are 3 T cell receptor beta chains derived from one specimen sequenced in a study of cytomegalovirus exposure and HLA in healthy donors. 13 Jbeta primers and 60 Vbeta primers were used for the PCR. The method was immunoSEQ multiplex PCR; TCRdb's version includes in-frame clones alone and lacks a portion of them. The sample lists about 120,000 clones, roughly four fifths occurring once. Sequenced: PBMCs. These TCRs come from a woman between 18 and 29 years old in good health and CMV-seronegative.

With regard to this clone: An end of the junction does not agree with germline; a read error may underlie this. The gene calls are TRBV7-9 and TRBJ1-5, with 9 positions matching TRBD1. The CDR3 is made up of 15 amino acids. Germline V gene data show CDR1 as SEHNR and CDR2 as FQNEAQ (reference sequence). In nucleotides, the CDR3 is TGTTCCAGCAGCTTGGGACAGGGTAGGAGTCAGCCCCAGCATTTT. Encoded protein: CSSSLGQGRSQPQHF.

The chain joins TRBV13 to TRBJ1-2, with a weak D call TRBD1 (6 bases). Germline V CDR1 and CDR2: PRHDT, FYEKMQ (reference sequence). This CDR3 has 15 residues. Trimming pared 1 base from V and 3 bases from J, leaving 12 bases between. CDR3: CASSLEQGGDYGYTF. DNA for the CDR3: TGTGCCAGCAGCTTAGAACAGGGAGGGGACTATGGCTACACCTTC.

The chain joins TRBV5-1 to TRBJ2-3, with a possible D match to TRBD1 (6 bases). This CDR3 has 17 residues. Germline loops: CDR1 SGHRS, CDR2 YFSETQ. Trimming stripped 4 bases from V and 1 base from J, with 19 bases between. The CDR3 sequence: CASSLIAGAGGTDTQYF. The DNA for the CDR3 is TGCGCCAGCAGCCTCATTGCAGGGGCGGGTGGCACAGATACGCAGTATTTT.